A single sample is the source of the 31 T cell receptor beta chains below, sequenced in a study of blood T cell repertoires in COVID-19. This table comes from immunoSEQ multiplex PCR, and its TCRdb copy is limited to in-frame clones, with some not included. The sample shows 100,000 to 150,000 clones, 84% of them seen only once. Sequenced material: peripheral blood. These receptors all stem from a man in his fifties or sixties with acute or convalescent COVID-19.

V usage is TRBV29-1 and J usage is TRBJ2-7, with D possibly being TRBD2 (6 bases). The CDR3 has 13 residues. The V and J ends lost 4 bases and 6 bases respectively, with 16 bases between them. The germline V gene encodes CDR1 SQVTM and CDR2 ANQGSEA. The CDR3 protein is CSVAHTMGGEQYF. CDR3 DNA sequence: TGCAGCGTTGCCCATACAATGGGGGGCGAGCAGTACTTC.

In the case of this clone: At one boundary the junction diverges from the germline segment, which might be a read error. This sequence joins TRBV11-2 and TRBJ2-7; the D is unclear. Looked up from germline, CDR1 is SGHAT and CDR2 is FQNNGV. The CDR3 covers 14 residues. The CDR3 nucleotides are TGTGCCAGCAGCTCGGATATCGAGGCCCCCGGTCGGGACTTC. Translated: CASSSDIEAPGRDF.

The rearrangement joins TRBV9 to TRBJ2-2; D is perhaps TRBD1 (5 bases). Trimming removed 1 base from V and 5 bases from J, with 6 bases in between. Germline assignment: CDR1 SGDLS and CDR2 YYNGEE. The CDR3 spans 13 residues. CDR3 DNA: TGTGCCAGCAGCGTACCAGGGACCGGGGAGCTGTTTTTT. Translation gives CASSVPGTGELFF.

This clone was counted only a few times. The chain is built from TRBV30 and TRBJ1-2; the D is unclear. The CDR3 contains 14 residues. V was trimmed by 4 bases and J by 6 bases, leaving 18 bases between them. Germline lookup yields CDR1 GTSNPN and CDR2 SVGIG (reference sequence). The CDR3 loop reads CAWTLTDGLNGYTF. The CDR3 DNA sequence: TGTGCCTGGACCCTCACGGACGGACTCAATGGCTACACCTTC.

The V call is TRBV20-1, the J call TRBJ2-7; TRBD2 matches at 8 bases. With 3 bases clipped from V and 2 bases from J, the junction kept 3 bases outside the gene matches. The CDR3 totals 13 residues. CDR1 is DFQATT, CDR2 SNEGSKA, per germline (reference sequence). The CDR3 nucleotides are TGCAGTGCTAGTTCGGGGGGGACCTACGAGCAGTACTTC. Its protein is CSASSGGTYEQYF.

The rearrangement links TRBV6-1 to TRBJ1-2, with D perhaps matching TRBD1 (6 bases). The germline gives CDR1 MNHNS, CDR2 SASEGT. V lost 3 bases and J lost 4, with 18 bases in between. This CDR3 has 16 amino acids. This CDR3 reads CASSDLGAPISYGYTF. The CDR3 DNA is TGTGCCAGCAGTGATTTGGGGGCCCCGATCTCCTATGGCTACACCTTC.

The chain links TRBV3-1 (or the pseudogene TRBV3-2) to TRBJ2-1; 7 bases agree with TRBD2. Germline loops: CDR1 LGHDT, CDR2 YNNKEL (reference sequence). V dropped 4 bases and J dropped 0; count of bases not matched to a gene: 15. CDR3 length: 19 amino acids. This CDR3 reads CASSPQIGSGMSSYNEQFF. CDR3 DNA sequence: TGTGCCAGCAGCCCACAAATTGGCAGCGGGATGAGCTCCTACAATGAGCAGTTCTTC.

DNA for the CDR3: TGTGCCAGCAGAAAGACAGGGGCTCTCTACGAGCAGTACTTC. It is translated as CASRKTGALYEQYF. This chain uses TRBV6-5 with TRBJ2-7; 8 positions match TRBD1. The V gene end was trimmed by 6 bases and the J gene end by 3 bases; junction bases not matched to a gene: 7. The CDR3 runs 14 residues. Germline lookup yields CDR1 MNHEY and CDR2 SVGAGI.

About this clone itself: The sample has other DNA sequences that encode this CDR3 too. The rearrangement joins TRBV7-8 to TRBJ2-7; possible D gene TRBD2, 5 bases. Germline V CDR1 and CDR2: SGHVS, FQNEAQ. Trimming took 0 bases from V and 1 from J, leaving 7 bases between them. The CDR3 is 14 amino acids. CDR3 sequence reads: CASSLAEVSYEQYF. DNA for the CDR3: TGTGCCAGCAGCTTAGCGGAGGTTTCCTACGAGCAGTACTTC.

This sequence joins TRBV2 and TRBJ1-5; no clear D gene. The CDR3 extends over 13 amino acids. Trimming cost V 6 bases and J 2 bases, with 8 bases left between them. Per germline, CDR1 SNHLY and CDR2 FYNNEI. DNA of the CDR3: TGTGCCAGCAGGTTAGCCGGCAATCAGCCCCAGCATTTT. Amino acid sequence: CASRLAGNQPQHF.

The chain's CDR3 is CATTSGPHYEQYF. The CDR3 coding sequence is TGTGCCACCACCAGCGGGCCGCACTACGAGCAGTACTTC. This chain joins TRBV6-5 and TRBJ2-7, with a possible D match to TRBD2 (6 bases). This CDR3 spans 13 amino acids. Germline assignment: CDR1 MNHEY and CDR2 SVGAGI. V dropped 10 bases and J dropped 3 bases, with 16 bases sitting between them.

The chain carries TRBV19 and TRBJ1-1; D remains unclear. Trimming cost V 7 bases and J 7 bases, with 19 bases left between them. Germline CDR1 is LNHDA and CDR2 is SQIVND (reference sequence). CDR3 size: 14 residues. The CDR3 nucleotides are TGTGCCAGTACTCATCCGGGTTTGTTGGTTGAAGCTTTCTTT. As protein: CASTHPGLLVEAFF.

CDR3 in amino acids: CASSLDRGLSREKLFF. The CDR3 DNA reads TGTGCCAGCAGCTTGGACAGGGGGTTGTCTAGAGAAAAACTGTTTTTT. The chain has TRBV5-5 and TRBJ1-4; 8 bases are a match to TRBD1. The CDR3 loop spans 16 amino acids. V lost 0 bases to trimming and J lost 8 bases; unmatched junction nucleotides: 9. Germline V gene sequence: CDR1 SGHKS, CDR2 YYEKEE (reference sequence).

The chain joins TRBV29-1 to TRBJ1-2, with 7 bases aligning to TRBD1. The CDR3 is 15 residues long. CDR1 SQVTM and CDR2 ANQGSEA come from the germline V gene. V dropped 3 bases and J dropped 0; count of bases not matched to a gene: 7. CDR3 DNA sequence: TGCAGCGTTGATACACAGGGGAAGGCTAACTATGGCTACACCTTC. Translation gives CSVDTQGKANYGYTF.

The genes are TRBV7-9 and TRBJ2-3; a possible D gene is TRBD1 (6 bases). The V gene's germline CDR1 is SEHNR and CDR2 FQNEAQ (reference sequence). V lost 11 bases and J lost 2, with 17 bases in between. The CDR3 extends over 14 amino acids. CDR3 in amino acids: CAGGWAGNTDTQYF. The CDR3 bases are TGTGCCGGGGGCTGGGCAGGGAACACAGATACGCAGTATTTT.

This chain links TRBV19 with TRBJ2-3; the D gene is possibly TRBD1 (5 bases). V gave up 6 bases and J gave up 5 bases, with 12 bases separating them. This CDR3 contains 13 residues. The germline V gene encodes CDR1 LNHDA and CDR2 SQIVND (reference sequence). CDR3 protein: CASRSRGEDTQYF. DNA for the CDR3: TGTGCCAGTAGGTCAAGGGGTGAAGATACGCAGTATTTT. The whole variable domain, filled in from reference TRBV19 and TRBJ2-3, reads DGGITQSPKYLFRKEGQNVTLSCEQNLNHDAMYWYRQDPGQGLRLIYYSQIVNDFQKGDIAEGYSVSREKKESFPLTVTSAQKNPTAFYLCASRSRGEDTQYFGPGTRLTVL.

The rearrangement joins TRBV10-3 to TRBJ1-2, with 7 bases that match TRBD1. The V segment lost 6 bases and the J segment 4 bases; nucleotides outside the gene matches: 17. This CDR3 spans 17 amino acids. Germline CDR1 is ENHRY and CDR2 is SYGVKD. CDR3 nucleotide sequence: TGTGCCATCAGAGGGGGACAGAGCCCTAATAATATCTATGGCTACACCTTC. This gives the protein CAIRGGQSPNNIYGYTF.

The chain has TRBV27 and TRBJ2-5; 8 bases are shared with TRBD2. Looked up from germline, CDR1 is MNHEY and CDR2 is SMNVEV (reference sequence). CDR3 length: 15 residues. V was clipped by 6 bases and J by 5 bases; unmatched bases: 11. CDR3 residues: CASSPRAGGGETQYF. The CDR3 DNA reads TGTGCCAGCAGCCCCCGCGCGGGGGGCGGTGAGACCCAGTACTTC.

The J gene is TRBJ1-6, the V gene TRBV19, with 8 bases fitting TRBD1. Germline CDR1 reads LNHDA; CDR2 reads SQIVND (reference sequence). The J segment lost 10 bases and the V segment lost 3 bases, leaving 5 bases of the junction unmatched. The CDR3 loop spans 14 amino acids. In DNA, the CDR3 is TGTGCCAGTAGTATGGACAGGGCGCGATCACCCCTCCACTTT. It specifies CASSMDRARSPLHF.

The J gene is TRBJ2-7, the V gene TRBV5-1, with 10 bases fitting TRBD1. The CDR3 sequence is 14 residues long. Germline V gene lookup returns CDR1 SGHRS and CDR2 YFSETQ. J was trimmed by 3 bases and V by 4 bases; bases with no gene match: 4. CDR3 DNA sequence: TGCGCCAGCAGCACCGGGACAGGGGTCTACGAGCAGTACTTC. Its translation: CASSTGTGVYEQYF.

The chain employs TRBV27 and TRBJ1-2; 7 bases map to TRBD1. The CDR3 is made up of 14 amino acids. V lost 5 bases to trimming and J lost 8 bases; unmatched junction nucleotides: 11. Germline CDR1 MNHEY, CDR2 SMNVEV (reference sequence). The CDR3 spells CASSLLRQGGGYTF. The CDR3 nucleotides are TGTGCCAGCAGTCTCCTACGACAGGGTGGGGGCTACACCTTC.

This chain uses TRBV5-1 with TRBJ2-3; 8 bases align to TRBD1. Germline V gene sequence: CDR1 SGHRS, CDR2 YFSETQ. Losses at the gene ends were 3 bases for V and 5 bases for J; bases not matched to a gene: 11. The CDR3 sequence is 16 residues long. This CDR3 is CASSSGQGVGQDTQYF. CDR3 coding DNA: TGCGCCAGCAGCTCCGGACAGGGAGTGGGTCAAGATACGCAGTATTTT.

The chain couples TRBV2 to TRBJ2-1; TRBD2 matches at 8 bases. The CDR3 contains 15 residues. V lost 4 bases to trimming and J lost 2 bases; unmatched junction nucleotides: 4. Germline V gene data show CDR1 as SNHLY and CDR2 as FYNNEI. In DNA form, the CDR3 reads TGTGCCAGCAGTGTCTCGCGGGGGGCCTACAATGAGCAGTTCTTC. Translating gives CASSVSRGAYNEQFF.

This chain connects TRBV27 to TRBJ1-1, with TRBD1 identical over 9 bases. The J segment lost 3 bases and the V segment lost 8 bases, leaving 4 bases of the junction unmatched. CDR3 length equals 13 residues. Germline loops: CDR1 MNHEY, CDR2 SMNVEV (reference sequence). The CDR3 sequence: CASFGQGHTEAFF. The CDR3 DNA follows: TGTGCCAGCTTTGGACAGGGGCACACTGAAGCTTTCTTT.

The V gene is TRBV20-1, the J gene TRBJ2-2; 8 positions agree with TRBD2. This CDR3 spans 14 amino acids. Germline lookup yields CDR1 DFQATT and CDR2 SNEGSKA (reference sequence). V gave up 3 bases and J gave up 4 bases; unmatched junction bases: 4. The CDR3 region is CSASFLAGTGELFF. The CDR3, as DNA: TGCAGTGCTAGTTTCCTAGCGGGCACCGGGGAGCTGTTTTTT.

The DNA for the CDR3 is TGTGCCAGCAGCTTGGGACTAGCGGGTTTTTCGTCCCCCTACGAGCAGTACTTC. Its protein is CASSLGLAGFSSPYEQYF. V and J are TRBV5-6 and TRBJ2-7; 10 bases align to TRBD2. This CDR3 comprises 18 residues. J lost 2 bases, V lost 0 bases, and 11 bases had no gene match. Germline CDR1 SGHDT, CDR2 YYEEEE.

The chain recombines TRBV11-2 with TRBJ1-1, with D perhaps matching TRBD1 (5 bases). V shed 5 bases and J shed 0 bases, with 10 bases lying between them. The CDR3 has 14 amino acids. Germline CDR1 SGHAT, CDR2 FQNNGV. Here the CDR3 reads CASSRHRMNTEAFF. CDR3 coding DNA: TGTGCCAGCAGCAGACACAGGATGAACACTGAAGCTTTCTTT.

The chain couples TRBV27 to TRBJ2-3; 7 bases match TRBD1. Germline trimming cut 5 bases from V and 2 bases from J; bases unmatched to any gene: 7. The CDR3 sequence is 15 residues long. The germline CDR1 and CDR2 sequences are MNHEY and SMNVEV (reference sequence). Here the CDR3 reads CASSPRQGYTDTQYF. Here the CDR3 DNA reads TGTGCCAGCAGTCCTCGACAGGGTTACACAGATACGCAGTATTTT.

This chain connects TRBV7-2 to TRBJ2-2; 9 nucleotides line up with TRBD2. The junction had 5 bases not matched to a gene; V was cut back by 5 bases and J by 4 bases. The CDR3 is 15 amino acids. In germline, CDR1 is SGHTA, CDR2 FQGNSA. The CDR3 DNA reads as TGTGCCAGCAGCCCGGGACTAGCACTCACCGGGGAGCTGTTTTTT. Translation: CASSPGLALTGELFF.

This clone was seen a few times. The chain has TRBV5-1 and TRBJ2-1; no reliable D call. The V end was cut by 0 bases, the J end by 8 bases, with 12 bases between. This CDR3 is 14 amino acids long. CDR1 is SGHRS, CDR2 YFSETQ, per germline. The CDR3 nucleotides are TGCGCCAGCAGCTTGGTTGGCAGTATCTATGAGCAGTTCTTC. Its translation: CASSLVGSIYEQFF.

This clone was detected only once. The rearrangement links TRBV9 to TRBJ2-7; perhaps TRBD2 as D (5 bases). The germline gives CDR1 SGDLS, CDR2 YYNGEE. The CDR3 is made up of 16 amino acids. The V and J ends lost 0 bases and 2 bases respectively, with 15 bases between them. For the CDR3, the DNA is TGTGCCAGCAGCGTAGGCGGTAGCGTATCCACCTACGAGCAGTACTTC. Protein product: CASSVGGSVSTYEQYF.